What follows are 26 T cell receptor beta chains derived from one specimen sequenced in a study of cytomegalovirus exposure and HLA in healthy donors. 60 Vbeta and 13 Jbeta primers were used in PCR. Using immunoSEQ multiplex PCR, the repertoire was profiled, and TCRdb retains in-frame clones only, with some absent. The table lists roughly 160,000 clones, around 83% of them singletons. The sample comprised PBMCs. The receptors stem from a male donor in good health and CMV-seropositive.

The genes are TRBV6-1 and TRBJ2-7; maybe TRBD1 (5 bases). Trimming pared 2 bases from V and 6 bases from J, leaving 29 bases between. The CDR3 has 19 residues. Germline V CDR1 and CDR2: MNHNS, SASEGT. The CDR3 sequence: CASSEFNTEAKIRAREQYF. The CDR3 DNA sequence: TGTGCCAGCAGTGAATTTAATACGGAAGCTAAGATCAGGGCTCGCGAGCAGTACTTC.

The J gene is TRBJ1-2, the V gene TRBV7-2; 8 bases are a match to TRBD1. The CDR3 length is 15 residues. Germline-derived CDR1 and CDR2 are SGHTA and FQGNSA. With 5 bases clipped from V and 6 bases from J, the junction kept 11 bases outside the gene matches. The CDR3 nucleotides are TGTGCCAGCAGCGAGAATGGCAGGGGGCGGGATGGCTACACCTTC. Protein product: CASSENGRGRDGYTF.

The J gene is TRBJ1-2, the V gene TRBV18, with D perhaps matching TRBD1 (5 bases). The CDR3 spans 17 residues. With 3 bases removed from V and 1 base from J, the gap between germline ends came to 18 bases. The germline gives CDR1 KGHSH, CDR2 LQKENI. CDR3 loop: CASSPYYDSFNNYGYTF. CDR3 DNA: TGTGCCAGCTCACCTTATTACGACAGCTTCAATAACTATGGCTACACCTTC.

CDR3 protein: CASSRPGLAELNEQFF. DNA of the CDR3: TGTGCCAGCAGCCGTCCGGGACTAGCGGAACTCAATGAGCAGTTCTTC. V gene TRBV5-4 combines with J gene TRBJ2-1; 11 positions agree with TRBD2. CDR1 and CDR2 (germline): SGHNT, YYREEE (reference sequence). Germline trimming cut 4 bases from V and 6 bases from J; bases unmatched to any gene: 9. The CDR3 extends over 16 amino acids.

The rearrangement uses TRBV30 and TRBJ1-1, with TRBD1 as a possible D gene (6 bases). Germline CDR1 reads GTSNPN; CDR2 reads SVGIG (reference sequence). The CDR3 totals 13 residues. The germline V and J ends were trimmed by 2 bases and 3 bases, with 10 bases remaining between them. The CDR3 reads CAWSLQGDTEAFF. DNA of the CDR3: TGTGCCTGGAGTCTACAGGGAGACACTGAAGCTTTCTTT.

This clone appeared a single time. The chain uses TRBV5-1 and TRBJ1-1, with 10 bases identical to TRBD1. The germline gives CDR1 SGHRS, CDR2 YFSETQ. The CDR3 has 16 residues. The junction had 9 bases not matched to a gene; V was cut back by 4 bases and J by 3 bases. CDR3 sequence: CASSRPGTGEDTEAFF. The CDR3 DNA follows: TGCGCCAGCAGCCGCCCCGGGACAGGGGAAGACACTGAAGCTTTCTTT. Filled out from reference TRBV5-1 and TRBJ1-1, the complete variable domain reads KAGVTQTPRYLIKTRGQQVTLSCSPISGHRSVSWYQQTPGQGLQFLFEYFSETQRNKGNFPGRFSGRQFSNSRSEMNVSTLELGDSALYLCASSRPGTGEDTEAFFGQGTRLTVV.

The rearrangement links TRBV15 to TRBJ2-2; D unclear. Germline assignment: CDR1 LNHNV and CDR2 YYDKDF (reference sequence). V was pared by 5 bases and J by 0 bases, with 10 bases between. The CDR3 has 15 residues. CDR3 loop: CATSPRGTNTGELFF. The CDR3, as DNA: TGTGCCACCAGCCCGAGAGGCACGAACACCGGGGAGCTGTTTTTT. Drawing the rest from reference TRBV15 and TRBJ2-2, the complete variable domain is DAMVIQNPRYQVTQFGKPVTLSCSQTLNHNVMYWYQQKSSQAPKLLFHYYDKDFNNEADTPDNFQSRRPNTSFCFLDIRSPGLGDTAMYLCATSPRGTNTGELFFGEGSRLTVL.

This chain connects TRBV30 to TRBJ1-6; tentative D call: TRBD1 (5 bases). The germline gives CDR1 GTSNPN, CDR2 SVGIG (reference sequence). There are 15 residues in the CDR3. V lost 3 bases and J 10 bases, leaving 19 bases between the germline ends. The CDR3 nucleotides are TGTGCCTGGAGGGATCATCGCAGGGTGGACTCACCCCTCCACTTT. Its translation is CAWRDHRRVDSPLHF.

This clone occurred a few times. The chain joins TRBV28 to TRBJ1-1, with TRBD1 identical over 7 bases. This CDR3 region has 17 residues. J was trimmed by 3 bases and V by 4 bases; bases with no gene match: 14. The germline gives CDR1 MDHEN, CDR2 SYDVKM. CDR3 sequence reads: CASSSPISQGPYTEAFF. CDR3 DNA: TGTGCCAGCAGTTCCCCCATTTCACAGGGGCCATACACTGAAGCTTTCTTT.

The gene calls are TRBV5-4 and TRBJ2-2; D unclear. The germline V gene encodes CDR1 SGHNT and CDR2 YYREEE (reference sequence). CDR3 length: 13 residues. V was pared by 3 bases and J by 8 bases, with 11 bases between. The CDR3 sequence is CASSSSYLGELFF. Here the CDR3 DNA reads TGTGCCAGCAGCTCCTCTTATCTAGGGGAGCTGTTTTTT.

This chain links TRBV28 with TRBJ1-3, with D possibly TRBD1 on 6 matching bases. V lost 4 bases and J 2 bases, leaving 12 bases between the germline ends. The CDR3 is made up of 15 amino acids. The V gene's germline CDR1 is MDHEN and CDR2 SYDVKM. The CDR3 loop is CASSSPGVAGNTIYF. The CDR3 bases are TGTGCCAGCAGTTCTCCAGGGGTTGCTGGAAACACCATATATTTT.

This clone was seen a handful of times. The rearrangement links TRBV6-5 to TRBJ2-7; 9 bases agree with TRBD2. J gave up 2 bases and V 8 bases, and 4 bases lay outside the gene matches. Germline assignment: CDR1 MNHEY and CDR2 SVGAGI. The CDR3 is made up of 13 amino acids. CDR3 nucleotide sequence: TGTGCCAGCCGGCTAGCGGGACCCTACGAGCAGTACTTC. Residues: CASRLAGPYEQYF.

This chain uses TRBV5-1 with TRBJ2-2; D is undetermined. The CDR3 has 13 amino acids. Trimming stripped 4 bases from V and 13 bases from J, with 17 bases between. The germline CDR1 and CDR2 sequences are SGHRS and YFSETQ. The DNA for the CDR3 is TGCGCCAGCAGCACCGAAACTCGAGGTGGGCTGTTTTTT. This encodes CASSTETRGGLFF.

This chain connects TRBV27 to TRBJ2-5; a weak D match, TRBD2 (6 bases). CDR1 is MNHEY and CDR2 is SMNVEV in the germline V gene (reference sequence). The CDR3 spans 15 residues. V was shortened by 5 bases and J by 9 bases, with 22 bases between the two germline ends. CDR3 sequence reads: CASSPMGLFREAQYF. The CDR3 DNA reads as TGTGCCAGCAGTCCCATGGGGCTTTTTAGGGAGGCCCAGTACTTC.

This chain uses TRBV11-2 with TRBJ1-4, with D hard to call. CDR1 is SGHAT and CDR2 is FQNNGV in the germline V gene. The germline V and J ends were trimmed by 5 bases and 14 bases, with 15 bases remaining between them. The CDR3 length is 12 residues. The CDR3 region has the DNA TGTGCCAGCAGCATTCCAGGAGGTGGGCTGTTTTTT. Protein product: CASSIPGGGLFF. Drawing the rest from reference TRBV11-2 and TRBJ1-4, the complete variable domain is EAGVAQSPRYKIIEKRQSVAFWCNPISGHATLYWYQQILGQGPKLLIQFQNNGVVDDSQLPKDRFSAERLKGVDSTLKIQPAKLEDSAVYLCASSIPGGGLFFGSGTQLSVL.

This chain connects TRBV7-6 to TRBJ2-7; TRBD2 agrees at 7 bases. J lost 3 bases, V lost 1 base, and 3 bases had no gene match. Germline V gene lookup returns CDR1 SGHVS and CDR2 FNYEAQ. The CDR3 contains 14 residues. The CDR3 coding sequence is TGTGCCAGCAGCTTAGGCGGGAGTGGCTACGAGCAGTACTTC. Its protein product is CASSLGGSGYEQYF.

In its sample, this clone was seen a few times. The chain links TRBV27 to TRBJ1-3; D uncertain. CDR1 and CDR2 from the germline V gene are MNHEY and SMNVEV (reference sequence). V was shortened by 5 bases and J by 0 bases, with 8 bases between the two germline ends. The CDR3 consists of 14 residues. CDR3 in DNA: TGTGCCAGCAGTGGAGATCTCTCTGGAAACACCATATATTTT. Protein product: CASSGDLSGNTIYF.

V and J are TRBV11-2 and TRBJ1-2; TRBD1 is a possible D gene (6 bases). The ends were cut back, 4 bases at V and 2 bases at J, with 11 bases in the middle. Germline loops: CDR1 SGHAT, CDR2 FQNNGV. The CDR3 runs 14 residues. The CDR3 DNA reads TGTGCCAGCAGCTCGTCCACAGGGAACTATGGCTACACCTTC. Translating gives CASSSSTGNYGYTF.

This chain joins TRBV27 and TRBJ1-6; TRBD1 is a possible D gene (6 bases). V was trimmed by 2 bases and J by 4 bases, leaving 12 bases between them. This CDR3 region has 16 residues. Germline assignment: CDR1 MNHEY and CDR2 SMNVEV (reference sequence). The CDR3 nucleotides read TGTGCCAGCAGTTTAGTAGGGGGTGGGTATAATTCACCCCTCCACTTT. This translates into CASSLVGGGYNSPLHF.

The J gene is TRBJ1-3, the V gene TRBV9, with D uncertain. V was shortened by 4 bases and J by 0 bases, with 8 bases between the two germline ends. CDR1 is SGDLS, CDR2 YYNGEE, per germline. This CDR3 has 14 residues. CDR3 amino acids: CASSPQHSGNTIYF. As DNA, the CDR3 is TGTGCCAGCAGCCCCCAACACTCTGGAAACACCATATATTTT.

The chain recombines TRBV5-8 with TRBJ1-4; no firm D call. This CDR3 has 15 amino acids. Germline loops: CDR1 SGHTS, CDR2 YDEGEE. With 3 bases removed from V and 0 bases from J, the gap between germline ends came to 9 bases. The chain's CDR3 is CASSSRRATNEKLFF. Written as DNA, the CDR3 is TGTGCCAGCAGCTCTAGACGTGCAACTAATGAAAAACTGTTTTTT.

The chain links TRBV9 to TRBJ2-3, with TRBD2 matching 12 bases. CDR3 length equals 15 residues. V was pared by 1 base and J by 6 bases, with 3 bases of the junction left unmatched. Germline lookup yields CDR1 SGDLS and CDR2 YYNGEE. The CDR3 DNA is TGTGCCAGCAGCGTACTAGCGGGAGGGCCGGATACGCAGTATTTT. Translated: CASSVLAGGPDTQYF. The full variable domain, its missing parts supplied by reference TRBV9 and TRBJ2-3, is DSGVTQTPKHLITATGQRVTLRCSPRSGDLSVYWYQQSLDQGLQFLIQYYNGEERAKGNILERFSAQQFPDLHSELNLSSLELGDSALYFCASSVLAGGPDTQYFGPGTRLTVL.

J is TRBJ1-3 and V is TRBV30; unclear D gene. The CDR3 runs 14 residues. V was trimmed by 2 bases and J by 0 bases, leaving 8 bases between them. CDR1 GTSNPN and CDR2 SVGIG come from the germline V gene (reference sequence). This CDR3 is CAWSRRSSGNTIYF. In DNA, the CDR3 is TGTGCCTGGAGTCGCCGGTCCTCTGGAAACACCATATATTTT.

The chain couples TRBV7-2 to TRBJ1-2, with unresolved D. The CDR3 runs to 14 residues. V dropped 1 base and J dropped 2 bases, with 8 bases sitting between them. The germline V gene has CDR1 SGHTA and CDR2 FQGNSA. CDR3 nucleotides: TGTGCCAGCAGCTTAGTGGTCAGAAACTATGGCTACACCTTC. It is translated as CASSLVVRNYGYTF. Combining the CDR3 with reference TRBV7-2 and TRBJ1-2 gives the whole variable domain GAGVSQSPSNKVTEKGKDVELRCDPISGHTALYWYRQSLGQGLEFLIYFQGNSAPDKSGLPSDRFSAERTGGSVSTLTIQRTQQEDSAVYLCASSLVVRNYGYTFGSGTRLTVV.

A few counts support this clone. V and J are TRBV4-1 and TRBJ2-7, with D possibly TRBD2 on 7 matching bases. Germline CDR1 MGHRA, CDR2 YSYEKL. The CDR3 has 18 amino acids. The V end lost 0 bases, the J end lost 1 base, and 19 bases lay between the germline ends. The CDR3, as DNA: TGCGCCAGCAGCCAAGAAGGGGGGGCACGTAGTGTTTCCTACGAGCAGTACTTC. It specifies CASSQEGGARSVSYEQYF.

This sequence joins TRBV5-1 and TRBJ2-2; D gene unclear. From germline, CDR1 is SGHRS and CDR2 YFSETQ. Trimming cost V 7 bases and J 0 bases, with 10 bases left between them. This CDR3 contains 14 residues. In DNA form, the CDR3 reads TGCGCCAGCCGCTCCCGGGCGAACACCGGGGAGCTGTTTTTT. This encodes CASRSRANTGELFF.